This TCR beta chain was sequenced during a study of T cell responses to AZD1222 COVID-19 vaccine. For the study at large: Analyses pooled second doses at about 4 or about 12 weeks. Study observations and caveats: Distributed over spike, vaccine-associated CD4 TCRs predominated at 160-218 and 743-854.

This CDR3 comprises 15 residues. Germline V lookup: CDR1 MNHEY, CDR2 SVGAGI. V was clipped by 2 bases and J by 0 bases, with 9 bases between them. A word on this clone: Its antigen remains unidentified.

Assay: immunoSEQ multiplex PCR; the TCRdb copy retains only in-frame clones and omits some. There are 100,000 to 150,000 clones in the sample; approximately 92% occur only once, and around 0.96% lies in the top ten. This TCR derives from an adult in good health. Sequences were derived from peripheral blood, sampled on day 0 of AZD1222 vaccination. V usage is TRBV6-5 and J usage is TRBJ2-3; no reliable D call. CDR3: CASSYQLISTDTQYF. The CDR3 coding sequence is TGTGCCAGCAGTTACCAGTTAATTAGCACAGATACGCAGTATTTT.